These T cell receptor beta chains were read from a single sample in a study of cytomegalovirus exposure and HLA in healthy donors. Sequencing was performed with immunoSEQ multiplex PCR; in TCRdb, only in-frame clones are kept and a portion is missing. Among about 200,000 clones listed, roughly 86% were seen once. Material: PBMCs. The receptors here all came from a woman in her late teens or twenties in good health and CMV-seronegative. The CDR3 runs from the conserved cysteine through the conserved F or W. The order of the fields is clone size, J gene, D gene, V gene, CDR3 protein, CDR3 DNA. D genes are given only for firm matches. Not all rows give a size; the values are once, few, many and, for expanded clones, a class.

- TRBJ2-1 TRBD2 TRBV7-2 CASSSPGLGGNEQFF TGTGCCAGCAGCTCGCCGGGACTAGGAGGGAATGAGCAGTTCTTC
once TRBJ2-5 - TRBV7-6 CASSGSGTLKYQETQYF TGTGCCAGCAGCGGATCCGGGACTCTAAAGTACCAAGAGACCCAGTACTTC
- TRBJ2-7 TRBD2 TRBV27 CASSPIAGAYEQYF TGTGCCAGCAGTCCTATAGCGGGGGCCTACGAGCAGTACTTC
- TRBJ2-1 TRBD2 TRBV19 CASSSGTSGGASYNEQFF TGTGCCAGTAGTAGTGGGACTAGCGGGGGGGCCTCCTACAATGAGCAGTTCTTC
- TRBJ2-1 TRBD2 TRBV5-4 CACERAGGRYNEQFF TGTGCCTGCGAAAGGGCGGGGGGGCGATACAATGAGCAGTTCTTC
- TRBJ1-5 TRBD1 TRBV4-1 CASSQDPDRGYQPQHF TGCGCCAGCAGCCAAGATCCGGACAGGGGGTATCAGCCCCAGCATTTT
few TRBJ1-2 - TRBV28 CAVHKADYGYTF TGTGCCGTTCACAAGGCGGACTATGGCTACACCTTC
- TRBJ2-1 - TRBV15 CATSRELLNEQFF TGTGCCACCAGCAGAGAACTCCTCAATGAGCAGTTCTTC
few TRBJ1-3 - TRBV11-2 CASSLGTSSGNTIYF TGTGCCAGCAGCTTAGGCACCAGCTCTGGAAACACCATATATTTT
- TRBJ2-1 - TRBV6-5 CASSLAGTPTQFF TGTGCCAGCAGTTTGGCCGGGACTCCCACGCAGTTCTTC
- TRBJ1-4 - TRBV20-1 CSANDLEKLFF TGCAGTGCGAACGACTTGGAAAAACTGTTTTTT
- TRBJ2-7 TRBD2 TRBV2 CASNIAGSSYEQYF TGTGCCAGCAATATAGCGGGGAGCTCCTACGAGCAGTACTTC
- TRBJ1-2 - TRBV5-1 CASSLALGGLGYGYTF TGCGCCAGCAGCTTGGCCCTAGGGGGATTAGGCTATGGCTACACCTTC
- TRBJ2-1 TRBD2 TRBV15 CATSRVAGHNEQFF TGTGCCACCAGCAGAGTAGCGGGACACAATGAGCAGTTCTTC
- TRBJ1-2 TRBD1 TRBV7-8 CASSSGTGSFYGYTF TGTGCCAGCAGCTCCGGGACAGGAAGTTTCTATGGCTACACCTTC
- TRBJ2-7 - TRBV18 CASSPTDNYEQYF TGTGCCAGCTCACCGACAGATAATTACGAGCAGTACTTC
- TRBJ1-2 TRBD1 TRBV29-1 CSVESSSRGNYGYTF TGCAGCGTTGAATCCTCTTCCAGGGGGAACTATGGCTACACCTTC
- TRBJ2-7 - TRBV2 CASSGGQGDLGYEQYF TGTGCCAGCAGCGGGGGGCAGGGTGATCTCGGCTACGAGCAGTACTTC
few TRBJ2-7 - TRBV2 CASSADRFEQYF TGTGCCAGCAGCGCTGACAGGTTCGAGCAGTACTTC
few TRBJ2-1 - TRBV7-2 CASSSYPRGAYNEQFF TGTGCCAGCAGCTCATACCCTCGGGGAGCCTACAATGAGCAGTTCTTC
- TRBJ2-2 TRBD1 TRBV5-4 CASSLVGTANTGELFF TGTGCCAGCAGCTTGGTAGGGACAGCGAACACCGGGGAGCTGTTTTTT
- TRBJ1-1 - TRBV5-1 CASSLFGGRTEAFF TGCGCCAGCAGCTTGTTTGGAGGGCGAACTGAAGCTTTCTTT
- TRBJ2-7 TRBD2 TRBV11-2 CASSLEGGGTHEQYF TGTGCCAGCAGCTTAGAAGGCGGGGGGACCCACGAGCAGTACTTC
- TRBJ2-1 - TRBV27 CASSLRSGGSEGHNEQFF TGTGCCAGCAGTTTAAGGTCAGGAGGCTCCGAAGGGCACAATGAGCAGTTCTTC
- TRBJ2-5 TRBD1 TRBV2 CARTGGEGETQYF TGTGCCAGGACAGGGGGAGAGGGAGAGACCCAGTACTTC
- TRBJ1-6 - TRBV5-4 CASSLYRDNSPLHF TGTGCCAGCAGCTTGTACAGGGACAATTCACCCCTCCACTTT
- TRBJ1-2 TRBD1 TRBV2 CASIWDSGDYGYTF TGTGCCAGCATCTGGGACAGTGGGGACTATGGCTACACCTTC
once TRBJ1-2 - TRBV9 CASSVGGNYGYTF TGTGCCAGCAGCGTAGGCGGGAACTATGGCTACACCTTC
- TRBJ1-6 TRBD1 TRBV9 CASSVHGTVNNSPLHF TGTGCCAGCAGCGTACACGGGACAGTGAATAATTCACCCCTCCACTTT
- TRBJ2-3 - TRBV13 CASSLFELAISPGTDTQYF TGTGCCAGCAGCTTATTCGAACTAGCTATATCGCCAGGCACAGATACGCAGTATTTT
- TRBJ2-1 TRBD2 TRBV4-1 CASSFRPRRTSGGARDEQFF TGCGCCAGCAGCTTCCGACCCCGCAGGACTAGCGGGGGGGCCAGGGATGAGCAGTTCTTC
- TRBJ1-1 TRBD1 TRBV15 CATSRNGQGHTEAFF TGTGCCACCAGCAGGAATGGACAGGGACACACTGAAGCTTTCTTT
few TRBJ2-5 TRBD2 TRBV4-1 CASSQEPAGGLGTQYF TGCGCCAGCAGCCAAGAGCCAGCGGGAGGGTTGGGGACCCAGTACTTC
- TRBJ2-2 TRBD1 TRBV7-2 CASSLAGQGAGELFF TGTGCCAGCAGCTTAGCGGGACAGGGGGCCGGGGAGCTGTTTTTT
- TRBJ2-7 - TRBV11-1 CASSLFGTHSYEQYF TGTGCCAGCAGCTTATTCGGGACACACTCCTACGAGCAGTACTTC
- TRBJ1-1 - TRBV10-1 CASRKNRFQNTEAFF TGCGCCAGCAGGAAGAACAGGTTCCAGAACACTGAAGCTTTCTTT
- TRBJ1-2 TRBD1 TRBV4-1 CASSQDGGQFTNYGYTF TGCGCCAGCAGCCAAGATGGGGGACAGTTCACTAACTATGGCTACACCTTC
- TRBJ1-2 TRBD1 TRBV6-1 CASTGQGGYTF TGTGCCAGCACCGGACAGGGTGGCTACACCTTC
- TRBJ2-2 TRBD1 TRBV6-6 CASSTVGQGITGELFF TGTGCCAGCAGCACCGTTGGACAGGGAATAACCGGGGAGCTGTTTTTT
- TRBJ2-1 TRBD1 TRBV7-3 CASSPQGYNEQFF TGTGCCAGCAGCCCACAGGGGTACAATGAGCAGTTCTTC
- TRBJ1-5 - TRBV7-2 CASSLERQKKNQPQHF TGTGCCAGCAGCTTAGAGAGACAGAAAAAGAATCAGCCCCAGCATTTT
once TRBJ2-7 TRBD2 TRBV10-3 CAISESYGLAGGSSYEQYF TGTGCCATCAGTGAGTCTTACGGACTAGCGGGGGGGAGCTCCTACGAGCAGTACTTC
once TRBJ2-2 - TRBV27 CASWTAANTGELFF TGTGCCAGCTGGACAGCGGCGAACACCGGGGAGCTGTTTTTT
- TRBJ2-7 - TRBV7-2 CASSLGRDYEQYF TGTGCCAGCAGCTTAGGTCGGGACTACGAGCAGTACTTC
- TRBJ2-2 - TRBV6-1 CASDTGLRTGELFF TGTGCCAGCGATACAGGGCTTCGCACCGGGGAGCTGTTTTTT
- TRBJ1-5 - TRBV5-1 CASSLGTGYSNQPQHF TGCGCCAGCAGCTTGGGGACGGGATATAGCAATCAGCCCCAGCATTTT
- TRBJ2-2 - TRBV5-1 CASSLARAAGELFF TGCGCCAGCAGCTTAGCCAGGGCGGCCGGGGAGCTGTTTTTT
- TRBJ1-6 TRBD1 TRBV5-1 CASSLTGQGAPHNSPLHF TGCGCCAGCAGCTTGACAGGACAGGGGGCGCCCCATAATTCACCCCTCCACTTT
few TRBJ1-1 - TRBV13 CASSTVNTEAFF TGTGCCAGCAGTACAGTGAACACTGAAGCTTTCTTT
once TRBJ2-5 TRBD2 TRBV4-2 CASSQGTTSGKETQYF TGTGCCAGCAGCCAAGGAACGACTAGCGGGAAAGAGACCCAGTACTTC
- TRBJ1-1 - TRBV27 CASTSLSTLELLKNTEAFF TGTGCCAGCACGTCGCTGAGCACCCTGGAGTTGTTAAAGAACACTGAAGCTTTCTTT
- TRBJ1-1 TRBD1 TRBV5-1 CASSASTGFDTEAFF TGCGCCAGCAGCGCGTCGACAGGGTTTGACACTGAAGCTTTCTTT
once TRBJ1-2 - TRBV5-4 CASSAKVEGLGYTF TGTGCCAGCAGCGCAAAGGTTGAGGGTCTTGGCTACACCTTC